This T cell receptor beta chain was recovered during a study of T cell responses to AZD1222 COVID-19 vaccine. Study details: Second-dose intervals of approximately 4 or approximately 12 weeks were pooled. Study-level results: Repertoires were collected only later (after the peak T cell response had occurred). The reported proportion of spike-specific TCRs targeting unmutated variant regions was nearly half.

Data came from immunoSEQ multiplex PCR; TCRdb stores just in-frame clones and leaves some out. The sample has 75,000 to 100,000 clones; roughly 84% are singletons. A note on this clone: The antigen is undetermined.

This CDR3 region has 14 residues. Trimming removed 2 bases from V and 7 bases from J, with 12 bases in between. From germline, CDR1 is MNHEY and CDR2 SMNVEV (reference sequence). The sequence was obtained from an adult in good health. The rearrangement links TRBV27 to TRBJ1-5; D may be TRBD1 (6 bases). The input for sequencing was peripheral blood, taken on day 0 of AZD1222 vaccination. CDR3 nucleotides: TGTGCCAGCAGTTTAGGGACACCTAGGCAGCCCCAGCATTTT. As protein: CASSLGTPRQPQHF.